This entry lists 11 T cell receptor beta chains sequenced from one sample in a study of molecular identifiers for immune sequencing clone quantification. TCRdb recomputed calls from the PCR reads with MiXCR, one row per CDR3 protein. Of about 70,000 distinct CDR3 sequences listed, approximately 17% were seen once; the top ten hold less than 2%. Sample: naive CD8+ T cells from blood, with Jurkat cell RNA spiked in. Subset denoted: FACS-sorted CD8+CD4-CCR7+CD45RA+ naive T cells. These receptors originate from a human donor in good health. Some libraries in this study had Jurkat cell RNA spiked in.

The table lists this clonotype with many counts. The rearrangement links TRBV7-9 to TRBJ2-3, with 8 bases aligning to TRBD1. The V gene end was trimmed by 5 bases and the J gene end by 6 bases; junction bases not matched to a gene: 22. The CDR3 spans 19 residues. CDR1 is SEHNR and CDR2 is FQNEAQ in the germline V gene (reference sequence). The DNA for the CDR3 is TGTGCCAGCAGCCCACCCCCGAGGGAGGACAGGGTGGGTACCGATACGCAGTATTTT. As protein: CASSPPPREDRVGTDTQYF.

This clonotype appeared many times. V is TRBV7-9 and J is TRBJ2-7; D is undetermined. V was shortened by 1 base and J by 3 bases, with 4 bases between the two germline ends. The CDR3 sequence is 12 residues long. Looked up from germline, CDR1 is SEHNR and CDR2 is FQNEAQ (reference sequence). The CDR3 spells CASSLVGYEQYF. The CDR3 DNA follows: TGTGCCAGCAGCTTAGTGGGCTACGAGCAGTACTTC. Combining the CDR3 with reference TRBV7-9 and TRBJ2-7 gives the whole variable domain DTGVSQNPRHKITKRGQNVTFRCDPISEHNRLYWYRQTLGQGPEFLTYFQNEAQLEKSRLLSDRFSAERPKGSFSTLEIQRTEQGDSAMYLCASSLVGYEQYFGPGTRLTVT.

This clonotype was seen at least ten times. The CDR3 DNA reads as TGCAGCGTTCCTCCGGACAGGGAGATGGGCTACACCTTC. As protein: CSVPPDREMGYTF. The rearrangement links TRBV29-1 to TRBJ1-2; TRBD1 matches 8 bases. The CDR3 loop spans 13 amino acids. V lost 5 bases and J lost 8; bases outside the gene matches: 10. The germline gives CDR1 SQVTM, CDR2 ANQGSEA.

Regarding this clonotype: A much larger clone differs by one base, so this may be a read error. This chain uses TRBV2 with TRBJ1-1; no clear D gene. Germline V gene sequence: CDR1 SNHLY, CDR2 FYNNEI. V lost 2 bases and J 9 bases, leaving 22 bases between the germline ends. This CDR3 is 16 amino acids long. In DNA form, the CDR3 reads TGTGCCAGCAGTGAAACCCTGGGCAGCGCCCAAGGTCAAGCTTTCTTT. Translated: CASSETLGSAQGQAFF. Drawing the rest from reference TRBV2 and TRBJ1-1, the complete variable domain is EPEVTQTPSHQVTQMGQEVILRCVPISNHLYFYWYRQILGQKVEFLVSFYNNEISEKSEIFDDQFSVERPDGSNFTLKIRSTKLEDSAMYFCASSETLGSAQGQAFFGQGTRLTVV.

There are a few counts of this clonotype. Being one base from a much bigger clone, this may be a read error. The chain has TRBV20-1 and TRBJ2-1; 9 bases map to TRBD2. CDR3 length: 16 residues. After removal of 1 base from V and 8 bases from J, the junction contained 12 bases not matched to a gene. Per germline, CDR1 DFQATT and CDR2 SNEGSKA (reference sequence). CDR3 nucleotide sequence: TGCAGTGCTAGAGGTCTGGGGAGCGGGAGGTTCGATGAGCAGTTCTTC. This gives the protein CSARGLGSGRFDEQFF.

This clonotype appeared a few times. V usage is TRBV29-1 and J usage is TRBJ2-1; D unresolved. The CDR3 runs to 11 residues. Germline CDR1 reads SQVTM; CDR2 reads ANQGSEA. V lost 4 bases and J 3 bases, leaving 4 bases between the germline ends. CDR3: CSVGHYNEQFF. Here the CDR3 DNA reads TGCAGCGTTGGTCACTACAATGAGCAGTTCTTC.

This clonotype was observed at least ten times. Here the CDR3 reads CASSGRTLDSPLHF. The DNA for the CDR3 is TGTGCCAGCAGCGGCCGGACTCTGGATTCACCCCTCCACTTT. The V call is TRBV9, the J call TRBJ1-6; the D is unclear. There are 14 residues in the CDR3. V was cut by 3 bases and J by 8 bases, with 12 bases left in between. Germline V lookup: CDR1 SGDLS, CDR2 YYNGEE. The full variable domain, completed using reference TRBV9 and TRBJ1-6, is DSGVTQTPKHLITATGQRVTLRCSPRSGDLSVYWYQQSLDQGLQFLIQYYNGEERAKGNILERFSAQQFPDLHSELNLSSLELGDSALYFCASSGRTLDSPLHFGNGTRLTVT.

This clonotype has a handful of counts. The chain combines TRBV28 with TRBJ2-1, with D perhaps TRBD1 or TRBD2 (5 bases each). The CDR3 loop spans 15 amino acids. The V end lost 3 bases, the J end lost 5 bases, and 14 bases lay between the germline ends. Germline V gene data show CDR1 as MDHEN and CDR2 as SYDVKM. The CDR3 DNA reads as TGTGCCAGCAGTTTCTTGGGGGACCTAAACAATGAGCAGTTCTTC. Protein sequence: CASSFLGDLNNEQFF. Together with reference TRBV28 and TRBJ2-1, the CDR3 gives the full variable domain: DVKVTQSSRYLVKRTGEKVFLECVQDMDHENMFWYRQDPGLGLRLIYFSYDVKMKEKGDIPEGYSVSREKKERFSLILESASTNQTSMYLCASSFLGDLNNEQFFGPGTRLTVL.

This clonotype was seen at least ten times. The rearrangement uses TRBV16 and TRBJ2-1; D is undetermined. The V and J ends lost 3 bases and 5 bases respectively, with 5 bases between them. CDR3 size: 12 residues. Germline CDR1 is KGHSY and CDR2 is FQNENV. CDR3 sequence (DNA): TGTGCCAGCAGCCACCTAAACAATGAGCAGTTCTTC. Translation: CASSHLNNEQFF.

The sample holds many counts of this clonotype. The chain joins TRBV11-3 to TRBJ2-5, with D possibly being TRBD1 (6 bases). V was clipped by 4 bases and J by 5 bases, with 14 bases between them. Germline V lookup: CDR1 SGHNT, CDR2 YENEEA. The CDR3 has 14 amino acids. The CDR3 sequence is CASSSQQGVETQYF. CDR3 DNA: TGTGCCAGCAGCTCTCAACAGGGAGTTGAGACCCAGTACTTC.

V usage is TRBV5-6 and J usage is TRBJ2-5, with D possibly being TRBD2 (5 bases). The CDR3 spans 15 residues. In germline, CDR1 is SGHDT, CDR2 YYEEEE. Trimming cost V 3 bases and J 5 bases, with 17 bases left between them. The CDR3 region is CASSYLAKMVETQYF. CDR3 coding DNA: TGTGCCAGCAGCTACCTAGCAAAAATGGTTGAGACCCAGTACTTC. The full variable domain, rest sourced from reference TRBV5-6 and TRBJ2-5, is DAGVTQSPTHLIKTRGQQVTLRCSPKSGHDTVSWYQQALGQGPQFIFQYYEEEERQRGNFPDRFSGHQFPNYSSELNVNALLLGDSALYLCASSYLAKMVETQYFGPGTRLLVL.